This T cell receptor beta chain was sequenced during a study of blood T cell repertoires in COVID-19. In the study's own analysis: Nucleated cell counts were estimated from reference gene primer amplification. TCRdb's copy holds only in-frame clones and misses some; the assay was immunoSEQ multiplex PCR. V, J and clone size reflect that table, while D and trimming were determined from the DNA. The sample holds about 230,000 clones; 65% to 90% are singletons and the top ten take around 10%. The CDR3 totals 15 residues. Unmatched junction bases numbered 5, after V lost 2 bases and J lost 5 bases. The germline V gene encodes CDR1 LGHDT and CDR2 YNNKEL (reference sequence). Followed longitudinally, the Seattle patients had been enrolled during active infection.

This TCR derives from a man aged 50-60 years with COVID-19, enrolled during active disease. The chain couples TRBV3-1 (or the pseudogene TRBV3-2) to TRBJ2-5; TRBD2 matches 10 bases. Input material: peripheral blood. The CDR3 sequence: CASSQFTAGGETQYF. The CDR3 DNA reads TGTGCCAGCAGCCAATTTACAGCGGGGGGGGAGACCCAGTACTTC.